Following are 7 T cell receptor beta chains from one sample sequenced in a study of T cells in Graves' hyperthyroidism and ophthalmopathy. RNA transcripts provided the source from which TCR beta CDR3 regions were amplified. First-round RT-PCR of the TCR CDR3 relied on the HTBI primer set. Using its own MiXCR run on the multiplex PCR reads, TCRdb lists one record per CDR3 protein. The sample yields 540,000 or so distinct CDR3 sequences, about 45% seen once. Material for sequencing was peripheral blood or thyroid tissue (not recorded which). The origin of the receptors is an adult woman with Graves' disease, either hyperthyroidism or ophthalmopathy (not recorded which).

Note on this clonotype: This may arise from a read error, as a much more abundant clone is one base away. V is TRBV20-1 and J is TRBJ1-6, with D possibly matching TRBD1 (5 bases). The CDR3 sequence is 14 residues long. Germline V gene data show CDR1 as DFQATT and CDR2 as SNEGSKA (reference sequence). CDR3: CSARVAGYSSPPHF. CDR3 nucleotides: TGCAGTGCTAGAGTCGCAGGGTATAGTTCACCCCCCCACTTT.

The chain recombines TRBV7-3 with TRBJ2-5, with TRBD2 matching 8 bases. Germline trimming cut 4 bases from V and 5 bases from J; bases unmatched to any gene: 3. The CDR3 totals 13 residues. Looked up from germline, CDR1 is SGHTA and CDR2 is FQGTGA. The CDR3 nucleotides are TGTGCCAGCAGCTCCCGGGAGGGGGAGACCCAGTACTTC. Amino acid sequence: CASSSREGETQYF.

The CDR3 reads CASSPYRQYF. The CDR3 nucleotides are TGTGCCAGCAGTCCGTACCGGCAGTACTTC. This chain joins TRBV2 and TRBJ2-7; D uncertain. The CDR3 totals 10 residues. Germline lookup yields CDR1 SNHLY and CDR2 FYNNEI. The ends were cut back, 5 bases at V and 9 bases at J, with 8 bases in the middle.

This clonotype turned up a few times. J is TRBJ2-3 and V is TRBV2; 14 nucleotides match TRBD2. The CDR3 is 15 residues long. The germline gives CDR1 SNHLY, CDR2 FYNNEI. The trim removed 9 bases at V and 7 bases at J, leaving 9 bases unmatched. The CDR3 DNA sequence: TGTGCCAGTAAAGAGGGGACTAGCGGGAGTTATACGCAGTATTTT. Encoded protein: CASKEGTSGSYTQYF.

This clonotype was seen ten or more times. The chain has TRBV7-2 and TRBJ2-7; D ambiguous. The CDR3 runs 14 residues. The germline V gene has CDR1 SGHTA and CDR2 FQGNSA. The V end was cut by 0 bases, the J end by 2 bases, with 8 bases between. CDR3 bases: TGTGCCAGCAGCTTAGCAGGGTACGCCTACGAGCAGTACTTC. Translating gives CASSLAGYAYEQYF. The full variable domain, rest sourced from reference TRBV7-2 and TRBJ2-7, is GAGVSQSPSNKVTEKGKDVELRCDPISGHTALYWYRQSLGQGLEFLIYFQGNSAPDKSGLPSDRFSAERTGGSVSTLTIQRTQQEDSAVYLCASSLAGYAYEQYFGPGTRLTVT.

This clonotype was recorded at least ten times. The chain is built from TRBV7-2 and TRBJ2-5; D may match TRBD1 or TRBD2 (7 bases each). The CDR3 is 14 residues long. The V gene lost 9 bases and the J gene lost 2 bases, with 16 bases spanning the gap. The germline CDR1 and CDR2 sequences are SGHTA and FQGNSA. The chain's CDR3 is CASQGGAVQETQYF. The CDR3 DNA is TGTGCCAGTCAGGGGGGGGCCGTACAAGAGACCCAGTACTTC.

There are many counts of this clonotype. The V gene is TRBV20-1, the J gene TRBJ2-7; 7 bases fit TRBD2. Germline CDR1 reads DFQATT; CDR2 reads SNEGSKA (reference sequence). This CDR3 is 18 amino acids long. Trimming took 0 bases from V and 2 from J; bases not matched to a gene: 16. The CDR3 region has the DNA TGCAGTGCTAGAGATCTCGAGGCTACGGGGGGAGGGACCTACGAGCAGTACTTC. This gives the protein CSARDLEATGGGTYEQYF.